Following are 24 T cell receptor beta chains from one sample sequenced in a study of neoadjuvant anti-PD-1 for oral cavity cancer. Data came from immunoSEQ multiplex PCR; TCRdb stores just in-frame clones and leaves some out. The sample holds about 7,200 clones, more than 70% seen once. The starting material was PBMCs, obtained before nivolumab (anti-PD-1) treatment. Receptors originate from a person between 35 and 79 years old with oral cavity squamous cell carcinoma.

In DNA, the CDR3 is TGTGCCAGCAGTTCCCCTCGGTCCCTCTCGGGGGGCTACACCTTC. Translated: CASSSPRSLSGGYTF. The chain links TRBV6-5 to TRBJ1-2; D ambiguous. CDR3 length: 15 residues. Germline V lookup: CDR1 MNHEY, CDR2 SVGAGI. V lost 4 bases to trimming and J lost 8 bases, with 20 bases between them.

The gene calls are TRBV6-6 and TRBJ1-5, with D hard to call. The CDR3 consists of 15 residues. Trimming stripped 3 bases from V and 7 bases from J, with 16 bases between. The V gene's germline CDR1 is MNHNY and CDR2 SVGAGI (reference sequence). CDR3 loop: CASSYGSDPGQPQHF. CDR3 in DNA: TGTGCCAGCAGTTATGGTTCCGATCCAGGACAGCCCCAGCATTTT.

This clone was counted between two and nine times. The V and J genes are TRBV19 and TRBJ1-6; possible D gene TRBD1, 5 bases. The V and J ends lost 3 bases and 1 base respectively, with 7 bases between them. This CDR3 spans 15 amino acids. Germline-derived CDR1 and CDR2 are LNHDA and SQIVND (reference sequence). The CDR3, as DNA: TGTGCCAGTAGTATGGAGGGGTCCTATAATTCACCCCTCCACTTT. Translation: CASSMEGSYNSPLHF.

The rearrangement uses TRBV18 and TRBJ1-1; D is unclear. Trimming took off 6 bases at V and 1 base at J, with 12 bases between the two ends. Per the germline V gene, CDR1 is KGHSH and CDR2 is LQKENI. The CDR3 spans 14 residues. DNA for the CDR3: TGTGCCAGCTCCGCCGAGCGGGGGAACACTGAAGCTTTCTTT. Protein product: CASSAERGNTEAFF.

The V call is TRBV7-6, the J call TRBJ2-1, with TRBD1 matching 8 bases. This CDR3 region has 16 residues. The trim removed 2 bases at V and 0 bases at J, leaving 3 bases unmatched. The V gene's germline CDR1 is SGHVS and CDR2 FNYEAQ. For the CDR3, the DNA is TGTGCCAGCAGCTTAAACACAGGGGGCTCCTACAATGAGCAGTTCTTC. Its protein product is CASSLNTGGSYNEQFF.

The rearrangement uses TRBV7-8 and TRBJ2-7; TRBD1 aligns across 8 bases. The junction had 3 bases not matched to a gene; V was cut back by 5 bases and J by 0 bases. The CDR3 runs 14 residues. The V gene's germline CDR1 is SGHVS and CDR2 FQNEAQ. The chain's CDR3 is CASSMGQASYEQYF. The CDR3 DNA is TGTGCCAGCAGCATGGGACAGGCCTCCTACGAGCAGTACTTC.

The V and J genes are TRBV5-8 and TRBJ1-2, with TRBD1 as a possible D gene (6 bases). The V end lost 4 bases, the J end lost 3 bases, and 16 bases lay between the germline ends. This CDR3 region has 15 residues. Per the germline V gene, CDR1 is SGHTS and CDR2 is YDEGEE. Written as DNA, the CDR3 is TGTGCCAGCAGCCCCTGGACAGTAGAGTACTATGGCTACACCTTC. This encodes CASSPWTVEYYGYTF. Combining the CDR3 with reference TRBV5-8 and TRBJ1-2 gives the whole variable domain EAGVTQSPTHLIKTRGQQATLRCSPISGHTSVYWYQQALGLGLQFLLWYDEGEERNRGNFPPRFSGRQFPNYSSELNVNALELEDSALYLCASSPWTVEYYGYTFGSGTRLTVV.

The chain is built from TRBV7-9 and TRBJ1-2; 7 bases match TRBD1. The J segment lost 6 bases and the V segment lost 8 bases, leaving 6 bases of the junction unmatched. The CDR3 totals 12 residues. Germline lookup yields CDR1 SEHNR and CDR2 FQNEAQ (reference sequence). As DNA, the CDR3 is TGTGCCAGCGGGACAGACGACAATGGCTACACCTTC. The encoded protein is CASGTDDNGYTF.

The CDR3 reads CASSSNNRGVAFF. In nucleotides, the CDR3 is TGTGCCAGTAGTTCGAACAACAGGGGAGTGGCTTTCTTT. The chain links TRBV19 to TRBJ1-1; 7 bases are shared with TRBD1. The CDR3 has 13 amino acids. Germline lookup yields CDR1 LNHDA and CDR2 SQIVND (reference sequence). V was clipped by 5 bases and J by 11 bases; unmatched bases: 11.

V and J are TRBV7-9 and TRBJ2-7; D assignment may be TRBD1 or TRBD2 (5 bases each). The germline V and J ends were trimmed by 4 bases and 4 bases, with 11 bases remaining between them. The CDR3 has 13 residues. Germline V gene sequence: CDR1 SEHNR, CDR2 FQNEAQ (reference sequence). CDR3 DNA: TGTGCCAGCAGCTCCGGGACCCTATACGAGCAGTACTTC. Translating gives CASSSGTLYEQYF.

The J gene is TRBJ2-3, the V gene TRBV18, with 8 nucleotides matching TRBD1. CDR3 size: 15 residues. V lost 6 bases to trimming and J lost 2 bases; unmatched junction nucleotides: 7. Germline CDR1 KGHSH, CDR2 LQKENI. The chain's CDR3 is CASSPQGATTDTQYF. The DNA for the CDR3 is TGTGCCAGCTCCCCCCAGGGGGCAACCACAGATACGCAGTATTTT.

The chain has TRBV7-9 and TRBJ2-1; 12 nucleotides align to TRBD2. This CDR3 is 17 amino acids long. The germline gives CDR1 SEHNR, CDR2 FQNEAQ (reference sequence). V trimming: 6 bases; J trimming: 3 bases; junction bases outside the gene matches: 9. CDR3 region: CASRQTGLAGIYNEQFF. Written as DNA, the CDR3 is TGTGCCAGCAGGCAAACCGGACTAGCGGGGATCTACAATGAGCAGTTCTTC.

The chain links TRBV5-1 to TRBJ2-1, with TRBD1 matching 9 bases. This CDR3 is 15 amino acids long. Germline V gene sequence: CDR1 SGHRS, CDR2 YFSETQ. V gave up 4 bases and J gave up 2 bases; unmatched junction bases: 4. CDR3 protein: CASSPGQGPYNEQFF. The CDR3, as DNA: TGCGCCAGCAGCCCAGGACAGGGGCCCTACAATGAGCAGTTCTTC.

V is TRBV5-4 and J is TRBJ1-4, with D unresolved. Germline V CDR1 and CDR2: SGHNT, YYREEE (reference sequence). This CDR3 is 14 amino acids long. Trimming removed 0 bases from V and 3 bases from J, with 6 bases in between. The CDR3 is CASSLGGSNEKLFF. The DNA of the CDR3 is TGTGCCAGCAGCTTGGGTGGTTCTAATGAAAAACTGTTTTTT.

The V gene is TRBV29-1, the J gene TRBJ2-1, with D tentatively TRBD1 (6 bases). V lost 3 bases and J 3 bases, leaving 6 bases between the germline ends. Germline assignment: CDR1 SQVTM and CDR2 ANQGSEA. This CDR3 contains 12 residues. The CDR3 region is CSVDRGYNEQFF. In DNA form, the CDR3 reads TGCAGCGTTGACAGGGGCTACAATGAGCAGTTCTTC.

This clone was observed a few times. This rearrangement joins TRBV15 to TRBJ2-7, with TRBD2 matching 12 bases. V was pared by 1 base and J by 7 bases, with 5 bases of the junction left unmatched. Germline V gene data show CDR1 as LNHNV and CDR2 as YYDKDF (reference sequence). CDR3 length equals 15 residues. In DNA form, the CDR3 reads TGTGCCACCAGCAGAGTAACTAGCGGGGGGTATGAGCAGTACTTC. It specifies CATSRVTSGGYEQYF.

V is TRBV14 and J is TRBJ1-2, with no clear D. Germline CDR1 and CDR2: SGHDN and FVKESK. V shed 0 bases and J shed 8 bases, with 13 bases lying between them. The CDR3 has 14 amino acids. CDR3 protein: CASSQESWGGGYTF. The CDR3 bases are TGTGCCAGCAGCCAAGAAAGCTGGGGAGGAGGCTACACCTTC.

This clone was seen a handful of times. The rearrangement uses TRBV9 and TRBJ1-2; the D gene is possibly TRBD1 (5 bases). Germline V gene sequence: CDR1 SGDLS, CDR2 YYNGEE. CDR3 length: 15 residues. The germline V and J ends were trimmed by 0 bases and 2 bases, with 11 bases remaining between them. CDR3 loop: CASSVGGTQNYGYTF. In DNA form, the CDR3 reads TGTGCCAGCAGCGTAGGGGGGACCCAAAACTATGGCTACACCTTC.

The chain links TRBV14 to TRBJ2-7, with TRBD1 as a possible D gene (5 bases). The CDR3 sequence is 16 residues long. The germline V gene encodes CDR1 SGHDN and CDR2 FVKESK. The V end was cut by 1 base, the J end by 8 bases, with 21 bases between. CDR3 nucleotides: TGTGCCAGCAGCCAAGTTGGCGGCGTCGTCGTGGGGCAGCAGTACTTC. Protein product: CASSQVGGVVVGQQYF.

The chain has TRBV7-2 and TRBJ2-1, with D perhaps TRBD1 (5 bases). The germline gives CDR1 SGHTA, CDR2 FQGNSA. This CDR3 comprises 13 residues. V was cut by 1 base and J by 7 bases, with 8 bases left in between. The CDR3 DNA is TGTGCCAGCAGCTTAGTGGCAGGGAATGAGCAGTTCTTC. The encoded protein is CASSLVAGNEQFF.

This chain links TRBV19 with TRBJ2-2, with D hard to call. V lost 5 bases to trimming and J lost 4 bases, with 8 bases between them. Germline V gives CDR1 LNHDA, CDR2 SQIVND (reference sequence). The CDR3 has 13 residues. The DNA of the CDR3 is TGTGCCAGTAGTCCCCTATCCACCGGGGAGCTGTTTTTT. Protein sequence: CASSPLSTGELFF.

This clone was detected once. The rearrangement links TRBV4-3 to TRBJ2-1, with D uncertain. Trimming took off 0 bases at V and 6 bases at J, with 6 bases between the two ends. The CDR3 runs 13 residues. Germline CDR1 and CDR2: LGHNA and YSLEER. CDR3 protein: CASSQEQGNEQFF. CDR3 nucleotide sequence: TGCGCCAGCAGCCAAGAACAAGGCAATGAGCAGTTCTTC.

The chain has TRBV7-9 and TRBJ2-5; D is unclear. The length of the CDR3 is 14 residues. CDR1 SEHNR and CDR2 FQNEAQ come from the germline V gene (reference sequence). V gave up 1 base and J gave up 1 base, with 7 bases separating them. The CDR3 nucleotides are TGTGCCAGCAGCTTAGGGGTTCCCCAAGAGACCCAGTACTTC. Its translation is CASSLGVPQETQYF.

CDR3 nucleotides: TGCACTGTCTCTGGGGGGAACTATGGCTACACCTTC. This encodes CTVSGGNYGYTF. The genes are TRBV29-1 and TRBJ1-2; TRBD1 is a possible D gene (5 bases). Germline V lookup: CDR1 SQVTM, CDR2 ANQGSEA. The CDR3 length is 12 residues. Full variable domain (missing parts from reference TRBV29-1 and TRBJ1-2): SAVISQKPSRDICQRGTSLTIQCQVDSQVTMMFWYRQQPGQSLTLIATANQGSEATYESGFVIDKFPISRPNLTFSTLTVSNMSPEDSSIYLCTVSGGNYGYTFGSGTRLTVV.